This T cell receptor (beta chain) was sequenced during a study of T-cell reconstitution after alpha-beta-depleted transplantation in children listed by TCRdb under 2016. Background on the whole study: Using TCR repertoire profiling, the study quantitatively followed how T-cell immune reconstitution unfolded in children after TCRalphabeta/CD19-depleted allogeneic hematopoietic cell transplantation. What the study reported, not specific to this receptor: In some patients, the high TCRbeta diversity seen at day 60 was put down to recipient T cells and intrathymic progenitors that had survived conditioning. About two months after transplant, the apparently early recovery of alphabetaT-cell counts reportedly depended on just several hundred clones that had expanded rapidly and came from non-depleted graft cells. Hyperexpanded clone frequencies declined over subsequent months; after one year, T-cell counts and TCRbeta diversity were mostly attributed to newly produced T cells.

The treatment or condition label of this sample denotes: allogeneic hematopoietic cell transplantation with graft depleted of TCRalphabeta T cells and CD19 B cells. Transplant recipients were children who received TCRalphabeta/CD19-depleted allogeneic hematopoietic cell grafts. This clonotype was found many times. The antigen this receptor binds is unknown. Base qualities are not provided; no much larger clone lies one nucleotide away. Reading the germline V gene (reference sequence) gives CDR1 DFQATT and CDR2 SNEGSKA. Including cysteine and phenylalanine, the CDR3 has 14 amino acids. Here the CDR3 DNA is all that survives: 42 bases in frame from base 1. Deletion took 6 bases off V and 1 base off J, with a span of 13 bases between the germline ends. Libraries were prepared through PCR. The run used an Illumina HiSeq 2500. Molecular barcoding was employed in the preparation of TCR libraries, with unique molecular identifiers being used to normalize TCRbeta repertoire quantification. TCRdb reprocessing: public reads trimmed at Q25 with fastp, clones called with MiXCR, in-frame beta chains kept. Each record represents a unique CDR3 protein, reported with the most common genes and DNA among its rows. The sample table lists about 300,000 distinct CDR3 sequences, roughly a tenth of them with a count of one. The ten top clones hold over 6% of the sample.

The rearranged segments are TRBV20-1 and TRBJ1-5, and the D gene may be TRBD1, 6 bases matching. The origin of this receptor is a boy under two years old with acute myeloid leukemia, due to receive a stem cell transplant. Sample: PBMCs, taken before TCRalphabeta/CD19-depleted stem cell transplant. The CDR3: CSAGRGISNQPQHF. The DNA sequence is TGCAGTGCCGGGAGGGGGATAAGCAATCAGCCCCAGCATTTT.